The 12 T cell receptor beta chains listed next were all sequenced from one sample in a study of T cells in localized non-small cell lung cancer. TCRdb keeps only in-frame clones here, not all; method: immunoSEQ multiplex PCR. This table has tens of thousands of clones, around nine tenths appearing once. This material consisted of peripheral blood, taken before any cancer treatment. Receptor source: a female donor older than 55 with stage I squamous cell lung carcinoma.

The chain joins TRBV5-1 to TRBJ2-7; 9 bases line up with TRBD1. Germline assignment: CDR1 SGHRS and CDR2 YFSETQ. V was pared by 0 bases and J by 2 bases, with 0 bases of the junction left unmatched. The CDR3 runs 14 residues. CDR3 sequence (DNA): TGCGCCAGCAGCTTGGGGGACAGGGCCTACGAGCAGTACTTC. Its translation: CASSLGDRAYEQYF.

This rearrangement joins TRBV10-3 to TRBJ2-7; D unresolved. Germline V gene lookup returns CDR1 ENHRY and CDR2 SYGVKD. The CDR3 covers 12 residues. V lost 4 bases to trimming and J lost 2 bases, with 6 bases between them. The CDR3 spells CAISVNTYEQYF. The DNA for the CDR3 is TGTGCCATCAGTGTGAACACCTACGAGCAGTACTTC.

The chain employs TRBV10-2 and TRBJ2-5; 11 bases map to TRBD2. This CDR3 region has 15 residues. Germline assignment: CDR1 WSHSY and CDR2 SAAADI. The trim removed 3 bases at V and 4 bases at J, leaving 4 bases unmatched. Written as DNA, the CDR3 is TGCGCCAGCAGTGACGTAGCGGGAGGGGGAGAGACCCAGTACTTC. The encoded protein is CASSDVAGGGETQYF.

This clone was seen once. This chain joins TRBV12-5 and TRBJ2-5; the D call may be TRBD1 or TRBD2 (5 bases each). V dropped 1 base and J dropped 4 bases, with 10 bases sitting between them. The germline V gene encodes CDR1 LGHNT and CDR2 FRNRAP. This CDR3 comprises 14 residues. The CDR3 coding sequence is TGTGCTAGTGGTTTGGGGGACCCAAGAGAGACCCAGTACTTC. Amino acid sequence: CASGLGDPRETQYF.

This sequence joins TRBV21-1 and TRBJ2-7; the table's D call, TRBD1, has no DNA check behind it. TRBV21-1 is assigned pseudogene status. The CDR3 is 12 amino acids. The CDR3 here is CASNVRHYEQYF. The DNA for the CDR3 is TGTGCCAGCAACGTGCGACACTACGAGCAGTACTTC.

The J gene is TRBJ1-1, the V gene TRBV30; 7 bases agree with TRBD1. V lost 2 bases to trimming and J lost 5 bases; unmatched junction nucleotides: 11. This CDR3 is built from 15 residues. Germline loops: CDR1 GTSNPN, CDR2 SVGIG (reference sequence). CDR3 nucleotide sequence: TGTGCCTGGAGTACGTTAGGGGGCAAAAGGACTGAAGCTTTCTTT. Residues: CAWSTLGGKRTEAFF. Looking up the rest from reference TRBV30 and TRBJ1-1 gives the full variable domain: SQTIHQWPATLVQPVGSPLSLECTVEGTSNPNLYWYRQAAGRGLQLLFYSVGIGQISSEVPQNLSASRPQDRQFILSSKKLLLSDSGFYLCAWSTLGGKRTEAFFGQGTRLTVV.

This chain uses TRBV7-9 with TRBJ2-7; 7 bases map to TRBD1. Germline V gives CDR1 SEHNR, CDR2 FQNEAQ (reference sequence). The CDR3 has 14 residues. Trimming at V came to 7 bases and at J to 7 bases, leaving 13 bases not matched to a gene. The CDR3 sequence: CASIHQTGLGEQYF. The DNA for the CDR3 is TGTGCCAGCATCCATCAGACAGGGCTGGGGGAGCAGTACTTC.

The J gene is TRBJ2-2, the V gene TRBV4-2, with 8 bases matching TRBD1. J was trimmed by 5 bases and V by 3 bases; bases with no gene match: 8. In germline, CDR1 is LGHNA, CDR2 YNFKEQ. The CDR3 totals 16 residues. CDR3 in amino acids: CASSQAGTGSTGELFF. The CDR3, as DNA: TGTGCCAGCAGCCAGGCTGGGACAGGATCGACCGGGGAGCTGTTTTTT.

The gene calls are TRBV18 and TRBJ2-7, with unresolved D. Deletions cut 3 bases from V and 5 bases from J, with 11 bases between. This CDR3 contains 13 residues. The germline CDR1 and CDR2 sequences are KGHSH and LQKENI. As DNA, the CDR3 is TGTGCCAGCTCACCGTACCAGTCCCACGAGCAGTACTTC. Protein: CASSPYQSHEQYF.

This chain joins TRBV10-3 and TRBJ2-3, with TRBD2 identical over 16 bases. Looked up from germline, CDR1 is ENHRY and CDR2 is SYGVKD. The CDR3 consists of 18 residues. The trim removed 4 bases at V and 5 bases at J, leaving 9 bases unmatched. The DNA for the CDR3 is TGTGCCATCAGTGGCTCCGGGACTAGCGGGAGGGTTAAAGATACGCAGTATTTT. It translates to CAISGSGTSGRVKDTQYF.

This clone was counted between two and nine times. The chain employs TRBV5-3 and TRBJ2-3; D not resolved. TRBV5-3 is an ORF, with its function uncertain. This CDR3 region has 15 residues. V was shortened by 0 bases and J by 2 bases, with 10 bases between the two germline ends. CDR3 nucleotide sequence: TGTGCCAGAAGCTTGGGACCGCCGCACACAGATACGCAGTATTTT. Its translation is CARSLGPPHTDTQYF.

This clone turned up a few times. This chain connects TRBV7-3 to TRBJ2-1; perhaps TRBD1 as D (6 bases). CDR1 is SGHTA and CDR2 is FQGTGA in the germline V gene. CDR3 length: 15 residues. Trimming shortened V by 3 bases and J by 5 bases, and 14 bases separated the two germline ends. The CDR3 loop is CASSLVSGQNNEQFF. In DNA form, the CDR3 reads TGTGCCAGCAGCTTGGTTTCTGGACAGAACAATGAGCAGTTCTTC.